This TCR beta chain was found in a study of CD8 T cells in Susac syndrome. Study observations and caveats: The relatively small number of individuals in the TCR sequencing and HLA analysis was acknowledged by the study.

V dropped 5 bases and J dropped 6; count of bases not matched to a gene: 4. This CDR3 has 13 amino acids. Looked up from germline, CDR1 is SQVTM and CDR2 is ANQGSEA. This clonotype was observed once. Its antigen is undetermined. Random hexamers were used to reverse transcribe the RNA input (about 0.5 to 1 ug). By means of immunoSEQ multiplex PCR, TCR beta CDR3 spanning 54 Vbeta and 13 Jbeta underwent amplification. Each CDR3 protein gets one entry after TCRdb re-called the immunoSEQ multiplex PCR reads with MiXCR. The table includes approximately 110,000 distinct CDR3 sequences, just over 90% detected once. From blood CD8+ and CD4+ T cells, TCR beta sequences were generated. Negative isolation was applied to CD8+ and CD4+ T cells, and FACS enrichment was applied to TEMRA cells.

J is TRBJ2-1 and V is TRBV29-1, with TRBD2 matching 10 bases. Sequencing was carried out using CD8+ T cells from PBMCs. This clonotype was obtained from a human donor with multiple sclerosis. CDR3 DNA: TGCAGCGTTCTTAGCGGGAGGCTCAATGAGCAGTTCTTC. It is translated as CSVLSGRLNEQFF.